The T cell receptor (beta chain) under discussion was sequenced for a study of cytomegalovirus exposure and HLA in healthy donors. Study-wide results and limits: From TCR beta sequences, most subjects' HLA-A and HLA-B alleles were reportedly predicted accurately. Across all donors, roughly uniform sequencing depth was an assumption of the presence/absence analyses.

With respect to this clone: Its target is not known.

The CDR3 extends over 16 amino acids. Trimming cost V 2 bases and J 7 bases; bases outside gene matches: 10. Germline V gene data show CDR1 as SGHDT and CDR2 as YYEEEE. The PCR used 60 Vbeta and 13 Jbeta primers. Authors' methods: About 10 million of 65 million to 95 million unique TCR beta chains were shared, per a later count. This table comes from immunoSEQ multiplex PCR, and its TCRdb copy is limited to in-frame clones, with some not included. That table is the source of V, J and clone size, and D and trimming were worked out from the DNA. There are some 50,000 clones in the sample; around 68% occur only once, and 6.3% lies in the top ten.

The chain is built from TRBV5-6 and TRBJ2-1, with 9 nucleotides matching TRBD2. The receptor comes from a young man in good health and CMV-seronegative. The sample taken for sequencing was PBMCs. As DNA, the CDR3 is TGTGCCAGCAGCTTTCGGTCGGGCGGGAGGGGGAATGAGCAGTTCTTC. This sequence encodes CASSFRSGGRGNEQFF.